This record covers a single T cell receptor beta chain. Its antigen is as yet unknown. This sample is part of a study of PD-L1 blockade in urothelial cancer. The CDR3 runs 14 residues. CDR1 is LNHDA and CDR2 is SQIVND in the germline V gene (reference sequence). Trimming pared 7 bases from V and 6 bases from J, leaving 17 bases between. Profiled with immunoSEQ multiplex PCR; TCRdb holds only in-frame clones, not every one. This table holds about 84,000 clones, 90% found once. Findings and limits, study-wide: Tumor-linked clones in blood grew more by 3 weeks in durable-benefit patients.

The sequence derives from a man in his 60s with urothelial cancer. Sequenced here: PBMCs, sampled around atezolizumab (anti-PD-L1) treatment. The chain links TRBV19 to TRBJ2-3, with D possibly TRBD1 on 6 matching bases. The CDR3 nucleotides are TGTGCCAGTACTCAGGCAGGGGTGTCGGATACGCAGTATTTT. The encoded protein is CASTQAGVSDTQYF.